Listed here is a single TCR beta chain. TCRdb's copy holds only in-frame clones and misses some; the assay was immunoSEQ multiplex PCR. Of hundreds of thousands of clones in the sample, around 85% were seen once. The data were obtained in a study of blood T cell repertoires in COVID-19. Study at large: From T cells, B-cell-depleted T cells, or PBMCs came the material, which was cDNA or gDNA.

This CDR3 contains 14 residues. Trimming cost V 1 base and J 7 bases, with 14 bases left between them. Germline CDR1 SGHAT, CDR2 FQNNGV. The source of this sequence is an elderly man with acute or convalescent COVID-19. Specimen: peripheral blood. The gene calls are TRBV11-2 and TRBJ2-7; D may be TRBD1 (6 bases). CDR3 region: CASSLGTAGREQYF. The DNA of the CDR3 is TGTGCCAGCAGCTTAGGGACAGCCGGTAGGGAGCAGTACTTC.